Sequencing of this T cell receptor (beta chain) was carried out in a study of blood T cell repertoires in COVID-19. Looked up from germline, CDR1 is SNHLY and CDR2 is FYNNEI. There are 13 residues in the CDR3. Deletions cut 2 bases from V and 11 bases from J, with 13 bases between. Method: immunoSEQ multiplex PCR; TCRdb's copy keeps in-frame clones and lacks some. The data show some 330,000 clones, with 86% seen just once and around 4% held by the top ten. Two negative PCRs, clearance, or symptom resolution were required of recovered Cohort 3 donors. The rearrangement uses TRBV2 and TRBJ1-3; D gene uncertain. The origin of this receptor is a man aged 25-40 years who had recovered from COVID-19. Source material: PBMCs or T cells enriched from blood (not recorded which). This CDR3 is CASSELTRVPIYF. The CDR3 DNA reads TGTGCCAGCAGTGAACTTACCCGGGTCCCCATATATTTT. Drawing the rest from reference TRBV2 and TRBJ1-3, the complete variable domain is EPEVTQTPSHQVTQMGQEVILRCVPISNHLYFYWYRQILGQKVEFLVSFYNNEISEKSEIFDDQFSVERPDGSNFTLKIRSTKLEDSAMYFCASSELTRVPIYFGEGSWLTVV.